Listed here is a single TCR beta chain. The sample belongs to a study of control samples from healthy donors and cancer patients. The CDR3 runs to 14 residues. CDR1 and CDR2 from the germline V gene are KGHSH and LQKENI. Trimming pared 2 bases from V and 3 bases from J, leaving 10 bases between. Sequenced by immunoSEQ multiplex PCR; TCRdb stores in-frame clones only, minus some. Among 46,000 or so clones, around 94% were seen once, and the ten largest hold around 0.8%. The sequenced material came from PBMCs. The origin of this receptor is a man younger than 45 with colorectal cancer. The chain combines TRBV18 with TRBJ1-2, with TRBD1 as a possible D gene (6 bases). CDR3 residues: CASSPNRDYYGYTF. The CDR3 DNA reads as TGTGCCAGCTCACCAAACAGGGACTACTATGGCTACACCTTC.